This TCR beta chain stems from a study of molecular identifiers for immune sequencing clone quantification. TCR libraries were built in bulk with a published protocol and specific TCR primers. TCRdb analysed the PCR reads with MiXCR anew, one entry per CDR3 protein. The sample contains 85,000 to 100,000 distinct CDR3 sequences, 20% to 25% of which appear only once. The V gene lost 3 bases and the J gene lost 9 bases, with 6 bases spanning the gap. The germline gives CDR1 SQVTM, CDR2 ANQGSEA. The CDR3 covers 10 residues. Points from the study as a whole: Clonotypes topping 20 RNA copies carried over 97% of effector molecules but under 1% of naive ones.

Naive CD8 T cells were picked out by sorting for CD8+CD4-CCR7+CD45RA+. This clonotype was observed many times. Its antigen remains unknown. The rearrangement uses TRBV29-1 and TRBJ2-1; no clear D. This TCR derives from a human donor in good health. Some libraries in this study had Jurkat cell RNA spiked in. Sequencing was carried out using naive CD8+ T cells from blood, with Jurkat cell RNA spiked in. Subset: FACS-sorted CD8+CD4-CCR7+CD45RA+ naive T cells. For the CDR3, the DNA is TGCAGCGTTGATGGCCCTGAGCAGTTCTTC. Its protein is CSVDGPEQFF.